This entry lists 4 T cell receptor beta chains sequenced from one sample in a study of CD8 T cells in ankylosing spondylitis listed by TCRdb under 2017. To prepare the library, 5' RACE was applied. Instrument used: Illumina HiSeq 2500. In-frame beta chains were kept once TCRdb had trimmed the public reads at Q25 with fastp and called clones with MiXCR. Each record represents a unique CDR3 protein, reported with the most common genes and DNA among its rows. Across this sample there are some 800,000 distinct CDR3 sequences, with roughly 10% seen only once. The ten largest clones capture 0.51% of the sample. What the authors observed across the whole study: A TCR beta motif of seven or eight highly homologous amino acid variants appeared characteristic of blood from ankylosing spondylitis patients.

These receptors' targets are unknown. Sequencing input: blood, either unsorted or a sorted T cell fraction (not recorded which). The receptor source for this set is a male donor with ankylosing spondylitis.

The chain is built from TRBV20-1 and TRBJ1-4; the D gene is possibly TRBD1 (5 bases). The CDR3 totals 12 residues. In germline, CDR1 is DFQATT, CDR2 SNEGSKA (reference sequence). V was trimmed by 5 bases and J by 8 bases, leaving 12 bases between them. CDR3: CSAGHPGEKLFF. The CDR3, as DNA: TGCAGTGCTGGACACCCTGGGGAAAAACTGTTTTTT.

There are a few counts of this clonotype. This chain links TRBV5-1 with TRBJ2-6; D is unresolved. Trimming shortened V by 4 bases and J by 0 bases, and 11 bases separated the two germline ends. CDR3 length: 16 residues. CDR1 SGHRS and CDR2 YFSETQ come from the germline V gene. The CDR3 DNA reads TGCGCCAGCAGCCCAACTCCAGACTCTGGGGCCAACGTCCTGACTTTC. Its protein is CASSPTPDSGANVLTF.

This clonotype was picked up many times. This rearrangement joins TRBV6-6 to TRBJ1-1; possible D gene TRBD1, 5 bases. Looked up from germline, CDR1 is MNHNY and CDR2 is SVGAGI (reference sequence). The CDR3 runs to 13 residues. Trimming shortened V by 2 bases and J by 5 bases, and 9 bases separated the two germline ends. In DNA, the CDR3 is TGTGCCAGCAGTTACGGGGACGGAACTGAAGCTTTCTTT. Its protein is CASSYGDGTEAFF.

In its sample, this clonotype was seen a few times. V and J are TRBV20-1 and TRBJ2-5; 8 bases line up with TRBD2. The CDR3 runs to 13 residues. CDR1 is DFQATT and CDR2 is SNEGSKA in the germline V gene (reference sequence). The junction had 3 bases not matched to a gene; V was cut back by 2 bases and J by 4 bases. In DNA form, the CDR3 reads TGCAGTGCTAGAAGGACTAGCAGAGAGACCCAGTACTTC. It specifies CSARRTSRETQYF.